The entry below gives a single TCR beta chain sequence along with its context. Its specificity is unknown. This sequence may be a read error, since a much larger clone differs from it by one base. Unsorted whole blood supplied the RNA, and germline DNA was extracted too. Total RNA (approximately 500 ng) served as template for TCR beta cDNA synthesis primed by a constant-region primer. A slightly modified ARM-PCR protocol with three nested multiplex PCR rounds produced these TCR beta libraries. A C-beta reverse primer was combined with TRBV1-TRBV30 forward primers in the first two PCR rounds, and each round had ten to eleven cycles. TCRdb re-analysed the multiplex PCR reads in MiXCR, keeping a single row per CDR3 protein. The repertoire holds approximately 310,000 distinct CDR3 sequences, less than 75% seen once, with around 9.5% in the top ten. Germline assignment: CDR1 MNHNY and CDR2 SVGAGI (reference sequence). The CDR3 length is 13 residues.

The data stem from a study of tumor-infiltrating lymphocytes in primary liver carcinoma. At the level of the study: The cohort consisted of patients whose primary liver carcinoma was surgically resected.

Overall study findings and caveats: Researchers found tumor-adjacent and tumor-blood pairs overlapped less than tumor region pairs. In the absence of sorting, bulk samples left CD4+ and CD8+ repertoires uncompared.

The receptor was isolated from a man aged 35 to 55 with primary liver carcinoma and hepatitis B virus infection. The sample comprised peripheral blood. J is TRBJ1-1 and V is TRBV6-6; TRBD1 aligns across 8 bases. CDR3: CASRDRENTETFF. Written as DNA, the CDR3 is TGTGCCAGCAGGGACAGGGAAAACACTGAAACTTTCTTT.